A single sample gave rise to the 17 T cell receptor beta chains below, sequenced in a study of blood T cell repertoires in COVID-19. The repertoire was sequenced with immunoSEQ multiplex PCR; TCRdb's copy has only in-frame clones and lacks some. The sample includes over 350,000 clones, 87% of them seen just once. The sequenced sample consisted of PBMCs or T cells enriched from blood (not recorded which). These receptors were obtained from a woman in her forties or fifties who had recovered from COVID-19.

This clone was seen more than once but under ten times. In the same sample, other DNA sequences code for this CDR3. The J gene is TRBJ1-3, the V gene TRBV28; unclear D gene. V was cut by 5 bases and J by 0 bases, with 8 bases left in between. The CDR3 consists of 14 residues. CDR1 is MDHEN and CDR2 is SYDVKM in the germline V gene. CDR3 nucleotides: TGTGCCAGCAGTCGCCGGTCCTCTGGAAACACCATATATTTT. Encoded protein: CASSRRSSGNTIYF.

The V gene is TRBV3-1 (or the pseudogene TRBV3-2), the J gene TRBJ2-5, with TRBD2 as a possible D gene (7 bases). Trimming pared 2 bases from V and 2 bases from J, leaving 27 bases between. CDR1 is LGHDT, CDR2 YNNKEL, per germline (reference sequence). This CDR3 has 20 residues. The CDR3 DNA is TGTGCCAGCAGCCAATTAGTTGAGTGTGCGGGGGCCGGGCGTCAAGAGACCCAGTACTTC. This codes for CASSQLVECAGAGRQETQYF.

CDR3 protein: CASSSPGSSTDTQYF. The CDR3 coding sequence is TGTGCCAGCAGCTCGCCAGGCTCTAGCACAGATACGCAGTATTTT. The rearrangement uses TRBV7-9 and TRBJ2-3; D ambiguous. Germline-derived CDR1 and CDR2 are SEHNR and FQNEAQ (reference sequence). V was pared by 4 bases and J by 0 bases, with 11 bases between. This CDR3 comprises 15 residues. Drawing the rest from reference TRBV7-9 and TRBJ2-3, the complete variable domain is DTGVSQNPRHKITKRGQNVTFRCDPISEHNRLYWYRQTLGQGPEFLTYFQNEAQLEKSRLLSDRFSAERPKGSFSTLEIQRTEQGDSAMYLCASSSPGSSTDTQYFGPGTRLTVL.

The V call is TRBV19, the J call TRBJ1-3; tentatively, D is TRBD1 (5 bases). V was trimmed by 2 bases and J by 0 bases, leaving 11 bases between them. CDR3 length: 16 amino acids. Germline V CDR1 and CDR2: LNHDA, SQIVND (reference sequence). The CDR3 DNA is TGTGCCAGTAGTATATCGGCGGGACTCTCTGGAAACACCATATATTTT. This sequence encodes CASSISAGLSGNTIYF.

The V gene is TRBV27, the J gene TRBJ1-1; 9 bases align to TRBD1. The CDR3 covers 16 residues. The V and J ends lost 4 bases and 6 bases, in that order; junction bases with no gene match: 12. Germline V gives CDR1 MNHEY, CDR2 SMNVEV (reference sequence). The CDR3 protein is CASSSPIRDRVAEAFF. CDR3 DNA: TGTGCCAGCAGTTCTCCGATCCGGGACAGGGTCGCTGAAGCTTTCTTT.

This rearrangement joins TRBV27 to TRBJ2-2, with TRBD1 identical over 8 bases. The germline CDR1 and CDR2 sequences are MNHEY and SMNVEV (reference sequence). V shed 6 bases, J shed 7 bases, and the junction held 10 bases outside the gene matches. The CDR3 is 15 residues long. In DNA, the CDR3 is TGTGCCAGCAGGACTGGGACAGGAATTGTCGGGGAGCTGTTTTTT. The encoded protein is CASRTGTGIVGELFF.

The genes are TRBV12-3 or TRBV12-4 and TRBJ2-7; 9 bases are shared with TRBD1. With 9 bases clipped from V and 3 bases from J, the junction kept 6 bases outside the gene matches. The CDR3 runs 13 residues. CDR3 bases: TGTGCCAGTACGACGACAGGGGGCTACGAGCAGTACTTC. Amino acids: CASTTTGGYEQYF.

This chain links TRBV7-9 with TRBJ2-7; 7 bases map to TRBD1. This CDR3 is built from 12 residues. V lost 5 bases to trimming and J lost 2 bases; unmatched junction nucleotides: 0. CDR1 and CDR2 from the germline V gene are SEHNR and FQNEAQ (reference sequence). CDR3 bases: TGTGCCAGCAGCCAGGGGGCCTACGAGCAGTACTTC. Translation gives CASSQGAYEQYF.

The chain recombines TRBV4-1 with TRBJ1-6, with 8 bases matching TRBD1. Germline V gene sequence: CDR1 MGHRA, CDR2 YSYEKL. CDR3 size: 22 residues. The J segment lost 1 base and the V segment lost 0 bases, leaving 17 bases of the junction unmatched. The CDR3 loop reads CASSQEGRFRSGDRSYNSPLHF. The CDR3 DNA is TGCGCCAGCAGCCAAGAAGGGAGATTTCGCTCGGGGGACAGGTCCTATAATTCACCCCTCCACTTT.

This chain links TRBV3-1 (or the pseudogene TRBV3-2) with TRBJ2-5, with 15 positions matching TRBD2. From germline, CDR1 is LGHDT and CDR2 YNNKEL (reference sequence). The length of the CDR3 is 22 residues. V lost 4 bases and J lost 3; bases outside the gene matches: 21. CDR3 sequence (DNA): TGTGCCAGCAGCCCGAATCCTGCTTTCGAGGGACTAGCGGGGGGAATTGAAGAGACCCAGTACTTC. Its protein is CASSPNPAFEGLAGGIEETQYF.

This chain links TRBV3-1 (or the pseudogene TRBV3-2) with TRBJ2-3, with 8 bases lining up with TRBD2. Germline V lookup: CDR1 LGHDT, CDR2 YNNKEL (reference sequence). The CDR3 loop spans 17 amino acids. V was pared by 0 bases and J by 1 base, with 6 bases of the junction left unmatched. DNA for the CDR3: TGTGCCAGCAGCCAAGATCTCCGGGGGGGCCGCACAGATACGCAGTATTTT. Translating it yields CASSQDLRGGRTDTQYF.

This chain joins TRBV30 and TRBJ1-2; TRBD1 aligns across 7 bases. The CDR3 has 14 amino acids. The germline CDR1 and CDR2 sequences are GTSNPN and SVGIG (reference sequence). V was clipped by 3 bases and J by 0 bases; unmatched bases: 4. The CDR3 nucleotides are TGTGCCTGGAGCTCGACAGGGCCTAACTATGGCTACACCTTC. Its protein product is CAWSSTGPNYGYTF.

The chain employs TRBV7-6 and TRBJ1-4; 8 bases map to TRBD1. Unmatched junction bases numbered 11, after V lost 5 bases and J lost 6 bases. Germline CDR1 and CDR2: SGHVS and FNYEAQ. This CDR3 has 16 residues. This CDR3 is CASSPAYRGKDEKLFF. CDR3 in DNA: TGTGCCAGCAGCCCGGCGTACAGGGGGAAGGATGAAAAACTGTTTTTT.

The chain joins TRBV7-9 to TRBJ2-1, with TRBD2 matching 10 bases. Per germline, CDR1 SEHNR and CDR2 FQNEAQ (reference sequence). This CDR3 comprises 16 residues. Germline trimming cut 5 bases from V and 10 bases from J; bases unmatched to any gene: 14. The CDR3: CASSPNLAGASREQFF. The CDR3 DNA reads TGTGCCAGCAGCCCGAACCTAGCGGGGGCTTCTCGGGAGCAGTTCTTC.

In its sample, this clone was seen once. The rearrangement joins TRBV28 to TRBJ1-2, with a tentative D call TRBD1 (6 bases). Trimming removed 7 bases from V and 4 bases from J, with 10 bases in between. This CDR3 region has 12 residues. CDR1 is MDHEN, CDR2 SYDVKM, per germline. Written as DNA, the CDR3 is TGTGCCAGCAATACAGGGATCTATGGCTACACCTTC. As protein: CASNTGIYGYTF.

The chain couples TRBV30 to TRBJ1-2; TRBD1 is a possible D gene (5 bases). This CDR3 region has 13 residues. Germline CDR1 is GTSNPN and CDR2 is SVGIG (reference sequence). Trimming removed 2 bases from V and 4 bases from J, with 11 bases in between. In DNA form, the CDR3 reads TGTGCCTGGAGTCCCAGGGTTGGCTATGGCTACACCTTC. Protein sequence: CAWSPRVGYGYTF.

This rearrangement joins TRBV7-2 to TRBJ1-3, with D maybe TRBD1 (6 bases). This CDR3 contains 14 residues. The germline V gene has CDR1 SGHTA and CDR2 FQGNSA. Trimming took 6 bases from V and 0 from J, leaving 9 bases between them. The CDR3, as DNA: TGTGCCAGCAGGGACAGATCCTCTGGAAACACCATATATTTT. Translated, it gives CASRDRSSGNTIYF.